The rows below give T cell receptor beta chains drawn from one sample of a study of radiotherapy plus CTLA-4 blockade in lung cancer. Sequenced by immunoSEQ multiplex PCR; TCRdb stores in-frame clones only, minus some. The table shows roughly 75,000 clones, with roughly 79% occurring only once. Here the sequenced sample was peripheral blood, taken from a patient treated with radiotherapy plus ipilimumab. These receptors came from a human donor with non-small cell lung cancer whose response to radiotherapy plus ipilimumab could not be evaluated. Some clones in this sample may be carry-over from other donors' samples. The CDR3 runs from the conserved cysteine through the conserved F or W. Fields, in order: J gene, clone size, V gene, D gene, CDR3 DNA, CDR3 protein. A D gene is named only where the DNA matches it firmly. Clone size, where shown, is once, few, many, or a class for clones that have expanded.

>TRBJ1-3|.|TRBV7-2|TRBD1
TGTGCCAGCAGCTTGCCCCGTCTGACAGGGACTGGAAACACCATATATTTT
CASSLPRLTGTGNTIYF
>TRBJ1-5|few|TRBV7-2|.
TGTGCCAGCAGCTGGTCCGGGGGTTGGGATCAGCCCCAGCATTTT
CASSWSGGWDQPQHF
>TRBJ2-7|.|TRBV5-1|.
TGCGCCAGCAGCTTGGGGGTTACAGGAAACGAGCAGTACTTC
CASSLGVTGNEQYF
>TRBJ2-7|.|TRBV7-8|.
TGTGCCAGCAGCTTACCCATCCGGGAAAGGTGGACCTACGAGCAGTACTTC
CASSLPIRERWTYEQYF
>TRBJ2-5|.|TRBV6-5|.
TGTGCCAGCACCGATAGGGGCGAGACCCAGTACTTC
CASTDRGETQYF
>TRBJ2-7|.|TRBV5-6|.
TGTGCCAGCAGCTTCCAGTCGCCCGAGCAGTACTTC
CASSFQSPEQYF
>TRBJ2-7|.|TRBV9|.
TGTGCCAGCAGCGTAGCCGGGACAAGAGGATACGAGCAGTACTTC
CASSVAGTRGYEQYF
>TRBJ2-5|.|TRBV6-5|.
TGTGCCAGCAGCCCACAGGTTCAAGAGACCCAGTACTTC
CASSPQVQETQYF
>TRBJ1-4|.|TRBV12-5|TRBD1
TGTGCTAGTGGTTTGGGGGACAGGGTTAATGAAAAACTGTTTTTT
CASGLGDRVNEKLFF
>TRBJ2-5|.|TRBV10-3|.
TGTGCCATCAGGGGGTCTGGGGGGAAGACCCAGTACTTC
CAIRGSGGKTQYF
>TRBJ1-5|.|TRBV28|TRBD1
TGTGCCAGCAGTCTCCTTGGGACAGCTTATAGCAATCAGCCCCAGCATTTT
CASSLLGTAYSNQPQHF
>TRBJ2-7|.|TRBV4-1|TRBD2
TGCGCCAGCAGCCAAGGGGGGGGTGACAGTTCCTACGAGCAGTACTTC
CASSQGGGDSSYEQYF
>TRBJ1-5|.|TRBV18|TRBD1
TGTGCCAGCTCACGATCCGACAGGGTAAGCAATCAGCCCCAGCATTTT
CASSRSDRVSNQPQHF
>TRBJ1-4|.|TRBV14|TRBD1
TGTGCCAGCAGTCCGGGACAGGCCTGGGATGAAAAACTGTTTTTT
CASSPGQAWDEKLFF
>TRBJ2-7|.|TRBV28|TRBD1
TGTGCCCAGCGACAGGGGCATTCCTACGAGCAGTACTTC
CAQRQGHSYEQYF
>TRBJ2-1|.|TRBV27|TRBD2
TGTGCCAGCAGTTTACGAAGCGGGGGGGCCGTTGAGCAGTTCTTC
CASSLRSGGAVEQFF
>TRBJ2-5|.|TRBV5-1|TRBD1
TGCGCCAGCAGCCTTTTACAGGGGGCCCGTGAGACCCAGTACTTC
CASSLLQGARETQYF
>TRBJ2-7|.|TRBV28|.
TGTGCCAGCTCCGTCGGGCAGGGTCCCTACGAGCAGTACTTC
CASSVGQGPYEQYF
>TRBJ1-2|.|TRBV7-9|.
TGTGCCAGCAGCTTAGCAGGGGCTGGCTATGGCTACACCTTC
CASSLAGAGYGYTF
>TRBJ2-7|.|TRBV29-1|.
TGCAGCGTCCGGGAAGGTAGCTCCTACGAGCAGTACTTC
CSVREGSSYEQYF